The clone carrying this T cell receptor beta chain appeared many times. The target antigen is unknown. The authors made TCR beta libraries by quantitative 5'-RACE with molecular barcodes. TCRdb re-analysed the 5' RACE reads in MiXCR, keeping a single row per CDR3 protein. In the table there are about 25,000 distinct CDR3 sequences, under 3% of which are singletons. The CDR3 loop spans 16 amino acids. The trim removed 0 bases at V and 5 bases at J, leaving 6 bases unmatched. Germline-derived CDR1 and CDR2 are SGDLS and YYNGEE. This entry comes from a study of CD8 T cells in ankylosing spondylitis. Study findings and constraints: Ankylosing spondylitis blood appeared to carry a characteristic TCR beta motif of several highly homologous variants. Disease-linked clones were CD8+ and relatively rare in peripheral blood. Significant enrichment of disease-linked clones was reported in matched ankylosing spondylitis synovial fluid.

This TCR was sampled from a female donor with ankylosing spondylitis or in good health (not recorded which). Sequencing used blood, either unsorted or a sorted T cell fraction (not recorded which). The chain links TRBV9 to TRBJ1-5; the match to TRBD1 covers 9 bases. As DNA, the CDR3 is TGTGCCAGCAGCGTAGGGGACAGGGCCGGGGATCAGCCCCAGCATTTT. Residues: CASSVGDRAGDQPQHF.